The present T cell receptor beta chain was sequenced within a study of T cell repertoires in cytomegalovirus infection. About the study: It was recently identified HLA-C-restricted and well-studied HLA-B-restricted CMV epitopes that the study used. Study-wide findings and caveats: The study identified carriers of CMV plus the relevant HLA from cumulative public TCR beta family frequency.

Germline V gene data show CDR1 as SGHVS and CDR2 as FNYEAQ. The V segment lost 5 bases and the J segment 7 bases; nucleotides outside the gene matches: 9. The CDR3 sequence is 16 residues long. As to this clonotype: Antigen specificity is unknown.

TCRdb reanalysed the reads using MiXCR and keeps one entry per CDR3 protein. The sample has 900,000 to 950,000 distinct CDR3 sequences; approximately 32% are singletons. This sequence originates from a human donor in good health (CMV status not recorded). Some clones in this sample may be carry-over from other donors' samples. The material sequenced was cultured CD8+ T cells from PBMCs, taken from culture after CMV antigen stimulation. The chain employs TRBV7-6 and TRBJ2-1, with 12 bases that match TRBD1. Here the CDR3 reads CASSLGTGGRFNEQFF. The CDR3 region has the DNA TGTGCCAGCAGCCTGGGGACAGGGGGCAGGTTTAATGAGCAGTTCTTC.